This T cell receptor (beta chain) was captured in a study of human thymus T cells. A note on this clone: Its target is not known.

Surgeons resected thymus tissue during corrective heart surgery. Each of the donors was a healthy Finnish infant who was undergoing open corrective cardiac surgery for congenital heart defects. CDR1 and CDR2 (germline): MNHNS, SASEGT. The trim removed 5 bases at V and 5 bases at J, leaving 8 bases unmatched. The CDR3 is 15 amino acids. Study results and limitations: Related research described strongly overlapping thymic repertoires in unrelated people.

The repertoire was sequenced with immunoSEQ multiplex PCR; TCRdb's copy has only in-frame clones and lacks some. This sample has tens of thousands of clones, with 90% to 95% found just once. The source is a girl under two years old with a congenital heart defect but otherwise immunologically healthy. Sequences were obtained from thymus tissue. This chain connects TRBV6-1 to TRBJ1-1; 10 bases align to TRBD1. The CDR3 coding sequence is TGTGCCAGCAGTCGACAGGGGGCGCGAGATACTGAAGCTTTCTTT. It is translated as CASSRQGARDTEAFF.